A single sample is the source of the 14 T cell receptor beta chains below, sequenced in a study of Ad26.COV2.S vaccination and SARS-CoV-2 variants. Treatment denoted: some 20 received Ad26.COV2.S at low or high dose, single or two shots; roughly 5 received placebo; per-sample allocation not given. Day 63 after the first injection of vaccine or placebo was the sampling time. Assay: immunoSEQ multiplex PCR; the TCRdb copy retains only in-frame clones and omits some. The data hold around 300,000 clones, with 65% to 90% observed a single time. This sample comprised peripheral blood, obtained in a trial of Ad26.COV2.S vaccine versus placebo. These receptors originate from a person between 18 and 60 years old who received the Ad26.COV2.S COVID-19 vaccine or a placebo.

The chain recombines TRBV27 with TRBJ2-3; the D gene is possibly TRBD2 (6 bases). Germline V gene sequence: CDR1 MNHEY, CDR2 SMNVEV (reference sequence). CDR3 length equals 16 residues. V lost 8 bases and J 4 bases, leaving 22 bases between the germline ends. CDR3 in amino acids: CASWGGVGSLSDTQYF. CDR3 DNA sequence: TGTGCCAGCTGGGGAGGTGTCGGGAGTCTCTCAGATACGCAGTATTTT.

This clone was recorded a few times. CDR3: CASSSLAGVGTDTQYF. CDR3 coding DNA: TGTGCCAGCAGCTCCTTAGCGGGAGTGGGCACAGATACGCAGTATTTT. This chain uses TRBV7-3 with TRBJ2-3; 9 bases line up with TRBD2. The CDR3 spans 16 residues. Germline CDR1 is SGHTA and CDR2 is FQGTGA. Germline trimming cut 4 bases from V and 1 base from J; bases unmatched to any gene: 6.

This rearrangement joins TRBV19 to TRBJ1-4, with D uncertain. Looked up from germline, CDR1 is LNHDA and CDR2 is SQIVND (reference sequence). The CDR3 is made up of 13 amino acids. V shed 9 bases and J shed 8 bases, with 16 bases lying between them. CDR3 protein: CASKPVEEEKLFF. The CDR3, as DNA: TGTGCCAGCAAACCGGTGGAGGAAGAAAAACTGTTTTTT.

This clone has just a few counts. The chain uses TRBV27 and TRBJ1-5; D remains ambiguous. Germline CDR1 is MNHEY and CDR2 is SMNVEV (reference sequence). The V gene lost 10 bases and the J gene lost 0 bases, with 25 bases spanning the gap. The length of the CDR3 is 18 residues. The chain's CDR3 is CATRPHLRGKGSNQPQHF. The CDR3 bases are TGTGCCACCAGACCGCATCTACGTGGGAAGGGTAGCAATCAGCCCCAGCATTTT.

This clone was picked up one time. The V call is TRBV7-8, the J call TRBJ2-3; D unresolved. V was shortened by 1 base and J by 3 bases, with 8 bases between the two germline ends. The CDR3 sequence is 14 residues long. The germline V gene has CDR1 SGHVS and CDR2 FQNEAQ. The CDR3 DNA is TGTGCCAGCAGCTTAGAGGCTACAACAGATACGCAGTATTTT. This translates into CASSLEATTDTQYF.

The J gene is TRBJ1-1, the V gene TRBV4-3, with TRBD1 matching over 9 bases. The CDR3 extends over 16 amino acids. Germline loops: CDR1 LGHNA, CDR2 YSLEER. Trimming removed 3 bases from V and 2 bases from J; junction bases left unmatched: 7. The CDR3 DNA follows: TGCGCCAGCAGCCAGGGACAGGGCTATACAAACACTGAAGCTTTCTTT. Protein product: CASSQGQGYTNTEAFF.

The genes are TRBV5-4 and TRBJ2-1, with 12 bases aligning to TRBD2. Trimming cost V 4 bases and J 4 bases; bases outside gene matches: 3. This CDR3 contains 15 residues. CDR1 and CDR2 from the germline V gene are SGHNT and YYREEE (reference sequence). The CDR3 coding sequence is TGTGCCAGCAGCCAGACTAGCGGGAGTTACAATGAGCAGTTCTTC. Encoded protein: CASSQTSGSYNEQFF.

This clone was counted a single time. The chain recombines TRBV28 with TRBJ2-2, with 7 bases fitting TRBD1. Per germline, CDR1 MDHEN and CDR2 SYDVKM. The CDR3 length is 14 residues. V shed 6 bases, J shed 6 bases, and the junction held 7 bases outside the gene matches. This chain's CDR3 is CASRPSTGPGELFF. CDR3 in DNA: TGTGCCAGCAGGCCCTCGACAGGGCCCGGGGAGCTGTTTTTT.

The CDR3 coding sequence is TGCGCCAGCAGCTTGAGCGGTTCGTTGCGGGAGTACACCGGGGAGCTGTTTTTT. It is translated as CASSLSGSLREYTGELFF. The genes are TRBV5-1 and TRBJ2-2; TRBD2 aligns across 7 bases. The CDR3 has 18 residues. Germline V CDR1 and CDR2: SGHRS, YFSETQ. Unmatched junction bases numbered 12, after V lost 1 base and J lost 3 bases. The variable domain in full, completed from reference TRBV5-1 and TRBJ2-2, reads KAGVTQTPRYLIKTRGQQVTLSCSPISGHRSVSWYQQTPGQGLQFLFEYFSETQRNKGNFPGRFSGRQFSNSRSEMNVSTLELGDSALYLCASSLSGSLREYTGELFFGEGSRLTVL.

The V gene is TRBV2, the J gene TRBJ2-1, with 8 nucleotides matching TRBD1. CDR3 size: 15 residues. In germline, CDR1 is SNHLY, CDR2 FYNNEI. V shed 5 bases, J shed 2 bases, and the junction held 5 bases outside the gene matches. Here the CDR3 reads CASSPDRGTYNEQFF. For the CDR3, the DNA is TGTGCCAGCAGTCCAGACAGGGGCACCTACAATGAGCAGTTCTTC.

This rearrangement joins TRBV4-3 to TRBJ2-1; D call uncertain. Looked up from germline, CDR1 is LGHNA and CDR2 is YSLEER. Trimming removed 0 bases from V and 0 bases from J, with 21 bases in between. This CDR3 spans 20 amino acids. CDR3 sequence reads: CASSQEVLGNRQSSYNEQFF. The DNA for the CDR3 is TGCGCCAGCAGCCAAGAGGTTTTGGGGAATCGGCAGAGCTCCTACAATGAGCAGTTCTTC.

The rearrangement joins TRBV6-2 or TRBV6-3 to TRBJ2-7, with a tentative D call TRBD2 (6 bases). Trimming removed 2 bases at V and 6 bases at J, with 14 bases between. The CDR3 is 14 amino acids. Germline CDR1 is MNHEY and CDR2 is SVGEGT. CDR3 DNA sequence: TGTGCCAGCAGTTACGGGTTCTTCGGGGGCGAGCAGTACTTC. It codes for CASSYGFFGGEQYF.

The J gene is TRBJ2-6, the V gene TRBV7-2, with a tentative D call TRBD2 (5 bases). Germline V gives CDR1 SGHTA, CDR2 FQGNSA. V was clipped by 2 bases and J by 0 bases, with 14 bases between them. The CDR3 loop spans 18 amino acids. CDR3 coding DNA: TGTGCCAGCAGCTTATATAGGCGGGTCAGCTCTGGGGCCAACGTCCTGACTTTC. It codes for CASSLYRRVSSGANVLTF.

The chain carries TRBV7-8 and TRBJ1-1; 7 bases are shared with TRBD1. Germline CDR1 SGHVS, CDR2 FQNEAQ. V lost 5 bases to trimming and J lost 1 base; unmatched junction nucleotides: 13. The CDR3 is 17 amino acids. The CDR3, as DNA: TGTGCCAGCAGCCCGGGCAAAACAGGGGTTTGGAACACTGAAGCTTTCTTT. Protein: CASSPGKTGVWNTEAFF.